This T cell receptor (beta chain) was found in a study of neurological immune-mediated disorders (dated by TCRdb to between 2019 and 2020). For the study in its entirety: The study compared peripheral blood TCR-beta repertoires of HTLV-I-associated myelopathy (HAM/TSP) patients, multiple sclerosis patients and healthy controls using UMI-based sequencing. The cohort included about 70 subjects: roughly 15 with HAM/TSP, around 34 with multiple sclerosis, and around 20 healthy controls. The roughly 100 TCR-beta libraries covered PBMC samples along with longitudinal samples, technical triplicates, and paired sorted CD4+ and CD8+ T-cell subsets. Longitudinal HAM/TSP and healthy donors were sampled at 3 time-points each (about 3-45 month intervals). The paper's findings and limits, for the study overall: TCR clonal expansion was highest in HAM/TSP patients and lowest in MS patients, with MS patients falling below even healthy controls. Across subjects, expanded clones never shared an identical CDR3 amino acid sequence, which suggests that the TCR-beta repertoires in every group were private.

The time point label for this specimen denotes: longitudinal time-point 1 (baseline). For the unsorted PBMC libraries, 2 million PBMCs were stored in RNAlater at -80 degrees C until RNA extraction and were used to generate the libraries. Peripheral blood underwent Ficoll-Hypaque density gradient centrifugation to isolate PBMCs, which were then cryopreserved in liquid nitrogen. To synthesize cDNA, template-switch 5'RACE was performed with a primer carrying a 10-nucleotide random unique molecular identifier so that each TCR transcript was tagged. Every sequencing run covered 15-18 subjects and yielded more than 170 million TCR-beta sequences. Total RNA was extracted with the RNeasy kit. The KAPA Real-time Library Amplification kit was used to amplify TCR-beta VDJ regions with primers for the TCR constant region and the 5'RACE anchor. A first PCR added sample indexes and Illumina adaptors, after which a second PCR increased the library yield. After Ampure bead purification, the roughly 650 bp TCR product was size-selected on a 2% E-gel SizeSelection system. Before pooling, libraries had their quality checked on a Bioanalyzer, their concentration measured with Qubit, and their quantity determined with the Kapa Library Quantification kit. An Illumina HiSeq 2500 sequenced the libraries paired-end 2 x 150 bp. To increase sequence diversity, roughly 24-32% phiX was spiked into each library pool. The original pipeline was this. Quality-filtered reads were processed with the UMI-based MiGEC pipeline, and over 80% of raw TCR sequences were removed by the MiGEC pipeline during error correction. IMGT germline references were used for alignment of VDJ genes, and clonotypes were defined by a unique CDR3 amino acid sequence together with V-J genes. Clonal expansion, Shannon diversity, and CDR3 relatedness (CalcPairwiseDistances, ClusterSamples) were evaluated with VDJtools, and phylogenetic trees were built with CLCbio workbench. Using coefficient-of-variation modelling across technical triplicates, the study counted a clone as expanded if it had at least 8 unique UMIs. The public sequencing data were trimmed at Q25 with fastp and processed into clonotypes with MiXCR by TCRdb, which kept only in-frame beta chains. Each CDR3 protein gets just one entry, which takes the most common genes and DNA from the rows behind it. These V and J calls originate from TCRdb's pipeline instead of the authors' own analysis. In all, the sample holds about 57,000 distinct CDR3 sequences, and over 8.5% of those were seen once. The ten largest clones represent about 6.3% of the sample.

The cysteine opens and the phenylalanine closes a CDR3 of 14 amino acids. The kept DNA is CDR3 alone, 42 bases in frame from the first base. CDR1 and CDR2 (MRHNA, SNTAGT) derive from the germline V gene. V gives up 6 bases and J gives up 1 base, and the segment between their germline ends measures 12 bases. This clonotype was detected ten times or more. The clone's antigen remains unknown. No much larger clonotype is one base removed from it; base qualities were not supplied. The source of this sequence is a male donor with HTLV-1-associated myelopathy (HAM/TSP). Sequenced input: PBMCs. This sequence uses TRBV6-4 and TRBJ1-2; the D region possibly corresponds to TRBD1 (6 bases align). At the DNA level, the sequence is TGTGCCAGCAGAGAGGACAGCGATAACTATGGCTACACCTTC. Its protein reads: CASREDSDNYGYTF.